This T cell receptor (beta chain) appears in the sequencing data of a study of cytomegalovirus exposure and HLA in healthy donors. This CDR3 has 12 amino acids. Germline values: CDR1 SGHAT, CDR2 FQDESV (reference sequence). PCR was performed using 60 Vbeta and 13 Jbeta primers. Repertoires were generated with immunoSEQ multiplex PCR, while TCRdb's copy carries only in-frame clones and drops some. This table has 180,000 or so clones, about four fifths appearing once. The TCR comes from a female donor in good health and CMV-seronegative. The sample comprised PBMCs. This chain joins TRBV11-1 and TRBJ2-5; D is ambiguous. The J call may be mistaken, given a closer DNA end match to TRBJ2-7. The CDR3 sequence: CASSPRSYEQYF. In DNA, the CDR3 is TGTGCCAGCAGCCCCCGGTCCTACGAGCAGTACTTC.